What follows describes a single TCR beta chain. Its antigen has not been determined. Base qualities are missing; no much larger clone stands one base away. The collaborating institutions used their own protocols to collect whole blood in K2EDTA tubes. For TCRbeta analysis, collaborators shipped samples as frozen whole blood, isolated PBMCs, or DNA extracted from either of those sample types. These data are taken from a study of blood T cell repertoires in COVID-19 (TCRdb year 2020). Background for the entire study: The collaborator samples originated in the United States, Italy and Spain and spanned the acute and convalescent phases of COVID-19. Where HLA class I and class II types were available, the types were taken from metadata supplied by the sample provider, not from assay-based typing. The samples were drawn from the first 160 participants of the ongoing ImmuneRACE study and from 1,200 or so subjects provided by 6 global collaborators. Deeply sampled blood TCRbeta repertoires from subjects exposed to, actively infected with, or recovered from COVID-19 were included in the dataset. The repertoires were released in a freely available public database intended as a resource for research on the immune response to SARS-CoV-2. The material from the prospective study consisted of cDNA or gDNA derived from T cells, B-cell-depleted T cells, or PBMCs. A de-identified subject ID, COVID-19 status, age in years and sex were almost always included in the sample metadata.

V loses 5 bases at its end and J loses 2 bases; junction bases beyond the gene matches: 7. The germline V gene specifies SGHTA as CDR1 and FQGNSA as CDR2. Including the terminal cysteine and phenylalanine, the CDR3 comprises 17 residues. CDR3 DNA only is kept here, 51 bases in frame from base 1. The research as a whole found: The quantity of clinical and demographic metadata differed by source and by participant and was supplied without curation.

TCRbeta CDR3 regions were amplified from genomic DNA by means of the immunoSEQ Assay, a bias-controlled multiplex PCR. Processing in the source paper ran as follows. Nucleated cell counts per sample were estimated from amplification of reference gene primers within the assay. To quantify the absolute abundance of each unique TCRbeta CDR3 rearrangement, sequence reads were collapsed and filtered. For each sample, productive Simpson clonality was calculated as the square root of Simpson's diversity index over productive rearrangements. The table was pulled from immuneACCESS by TCRdb, which kept in-frame rearrangements only. Such tables lose some clones; where checked, under half of the loss comes from unresolved V genes, and the rest has no known cause. The V and J calls and clone size were taken over from that table, and D and trimming were inferred from the DNA. This sample is represented by around 80,000 clones; 70% to 80% of them were singletons. Around 6% of the sample is taken by the ten largest.

This TCR was sampled from a man between 45 and 60 years old with active or convalescent COVID-19. Recombination connected TRBV7-2 to TRBJ2-1; the junction holds 12 bases that match TRBD2. The sequencing sample was made of peripheral blood. The DNA sequence is as follows: TGTGCCAGCAGCCCCACCCTAGCGGGGGGGCCCTACAATGAGCAGTTCTTC. It codes for CASSPTLAGGPYNEQFF.